This T cell receptor beta chain is from a study of shared clonotypes between healthy human individuals. Overall study context: Each donor contributed plates that comprised three CD4 naive, three CD4 memory, two CD8 naive and one CD8 memory. Study-wide findings and caveats: Only a few donors were included, so the genetic and exposure-history diversity represented was limited.

To note about this clone: Its matching antigen is unknown.

TCRdb's copy holds only in-frame clones and misses some; the assay was immunoSEQ multiplex PCR. The sample yields 200,000 to 250,000 clones, 65% seen once. The CDR3 has 15 amino acids. The germline gives CDR1 KGHSH, CDR2 LQKENI. The V and J ends lost 5 bases and 9 bases respectively, with 20 bases between them. The sequenced sample was memory CD4+ T cells sorted from blood. Indicated subset: CD45RA-negative fraction. J is TRBJ2-1 and V is TRBV18; D is perhaps TRBD1 (7 bases). The TCR comes from a young man in good health. The CDR3, as DNA: TGTGCCAGCTCATTCGCCGGGACAGCGGGTGCTGAGCAGTTCTTC. Protein sequence: CASSFAGTAGAEQFF.